The 11 T cell receptor beta chains below were found in one sample sequenced in a study of circulating tumor DNA in untreated peripheral T-cell lymphoma. The table came from immunoSEQ multiplex PCR; TCRdb's copy has only in-frame clones and leaves some out. This table has about 10,000 clones, 65% to 80% appearing once. The specimen sequenced was tumor tissue. These receptors were taken from a human donor with peripheral T-cell lymphoma.

The chain is built from TRBV11-3 and TRBJ1-5; D is undetermined. The ends were cut back, 5 bases at V and 0 bases at J, with 11 bases in the middle. The CDR3 is 15 residues long. Germline CDR1 and CDR2: SGHNT and YENEEA. DNA for the CDR3: TGTGCCAGCAGCCCTATGGGAGCTAGCAATCAGCCCCAGCATTTT. Its protein is CASSPMGASNQPQHF.

For this clone: The junction departs from the called germline gene at one end, perhaps through a read error. This chain connects TRBV2 to TRBJ2-2; D possibly corresponds to TRBD1 (5 bases). CDR3 length: 17 amino acids. Germline-derived CDR1 and CDR2 are SNHLY and FYNNEI. CDR3 bases: TGTGTCAGCAGTCCTCGGACAAGGGCCCTCAACACCGGGGAGCTGTTTTTT. It specifies CVSSPRTRALNTGELFF. Drawing the rest from reference TRBV2 and TRBJ2-2, the complete variable domain is EPEVTQTPSHQVTQMGQEVILRCVPISNHLYFYWYRQILGQKVEFLVSFYNNEISEKSEIFDDQFSVERPDGSNFTLKIRSTKLEDSAMYFCVSSPRTRALNTGELFFGEGSRLTVL.

This sequence joins TRBV19 and TRBJ2-1, with D perhaps matching TRBD1 or TRBD2 (6 bases each). Germline V gene lookup returns CDR1 LNHDA and CDR2 SQIVND (reference sequence). V was pared by 5 bases and J by 13 bases, with 15 bases between. The CDR3 sequence is 12 residues long. For the CDR3, the DNA is TGTGCCAGTAGTGGACTCCGGGGGCCCCAGTTCTTC. Its protein is CASSGLRGPQFF. Filled out from reference TRBV19 and TRBJ2-1, the complete variable domain reads DGGITQSPKYLFRKEGQNVTLSCEQNLNHDAMYWYRQDPGQGLRLIYYSQIVNDFQKGDIAEGYSVSREKKESFPLTVTSAQKNPTAFYLCASSGLRGPQFFGPGTRLTVL.

The V gene is TRBV19, the J gene TRBJ2-3; D is ambiguous. V lost 1 base, J lost 1 base, and 3 bases lay in between. Per the germline V gene, CDR1 is LNHDA and CDR2 is SQIVND (reference sequence). This CDR3 region has 13 residues. CDR3 sequence (DNA): TGTGCCAGTAGTATAGGGCGCACAGATACGCAGTATTTT. Amino acids: CASSIGRTDTQYF.

In regard to this clone: An end of the junction does not agree with germline; a read error may underlie this. The chain is built from TRBV6-8 and TRBJ1-1, with TRBD1 matching over 9 bases. The length of the CDR3 is 17 residues. CDR1 is MNHGY, CDR2 SAAAGT, per germline. The chain's CDR3 is CASSYTAGQGPNTEAFF. The CDR3 DNA is TGTGCCAGTAGTTATACCGCGGGACAGGGACCGAACACTGAAGCTTTCTTT.

This chain connects TRBV19 to TRBJ1-6; D is uncertain. V was trimmed by 5 bases and J by 3 bases, leaving 8 bases between them. The CDR3 consists of 14 residues. Per the germline V gene, CDR1 is LNHDA and CDR2 is SQIVND (reference sequence). CDR3 nucleotides: TGTGCCAGTAGTGAGGCAGACTATAATTCACCCCTCCACTTT. Translated: CASSEADYNSPLHF. The variable domain in full, completed from reference TRBV19 and TRBJ1-6, reads DGGITQSPKYLFRKEGQNVTLSCEQNLNHDAMYWYRQDPGQGLRLIYYSQIVNDFQKGDIAEGYSVSREKKESFPLTVTSAQKNPTAFYLCASSEADYNSPLHFGNGTRLTVT.

The rearrangement uses TRBV19 and TRBJ2-7; D remains unclear. Germline CDR1 and CDR2: LNHDA and SQIVND (reference sequence). The CDR3 extends over 15 amino acids. The V end lost 2 bases, the J end lost 5 bases, and 16 bases lay between the germline ends. CDR3 nucleotide sequence: TGTGCCAGTAGTATATGGTCCTCCCAACCCCACGAGCAGTACTTC. Protein product: CASSIWSSQPHEQYF. The entire variable domain, with the rest obtained from reference TRBV19 and TRBJ2-7, is as follows: DGGITQSPKYLFRKEGQNVTLSCEQNLNHDAMYWYRQDPGQGLRLIYYSQIVNDFQKGDIAEGYSVSREKKESFPLTVTSAQKNPTAFYLCASSIWSSQPHEQYFGPGTRLTVT.

This rearrangement joins TRBV6-8 to TRBJ2-3; 8 bases are shared with TRBD2. V lost 0 bases to trimming and J lost 6 bases; unmatched junction nucleotides: 5. Germline V CDR1 and CDR2: MNHGY, SAAAGT. The CDR3 has 15 residues. The CDR3 region is CASSYSRKRGDTQYF. CDR3 bases: TGTGCCAGCAGTTACTCCCGGAAGCGGGGGGATACGCAGTATTTT.

This chain links TRBV7-5 with TRBJ1-6; TRBD1, the D gene given by the table, was not confirmed from the DNA. TRBV7-5 is given as a pseudogene. The CDR3 loop spans 15 amino acids. In DNA form, the CDR3 reads TGTGCCAGCAGCTCGGTTGACACCTATAATTCACCCCTCCACTTT. It is translated as CASSSVDTYNSPLHF.

This clone was counted only a few times. The chain has TRBV18 and TRBJ2-1, with D perhaps matching TRBD1 (5 bases). Germline CDR1 is KGHSH and CDR2 is LQKENI. This CDR3 is built from 13 residues. The V and J ends lost 3 bases and 8 bases respectively, with 11 bases between them. The CDR3 sequence: CASSPAARDEQFF. CDR3 sequence (DNA): TGTGCCAGCTCACCTGCCGCCAGGGATGAGCAGTTCTTC.

This chain uses TRBV12-5 with TRBJ2-1; the match to TRBD2 covers 7 bases. The length of the CDR3 is 14 residues. Germline V CDR1 and CDR2: LGHNT, FRNRAP. Trimming at V came to 3 bases and at J to 6 bases, leaving 5 bases not matched to a gene. CDR3 nucleotides: TGTGCTAGTGGTTTTGGGGGGGACCTCAATGAGCAGTTCTTC. It translates to CASGFGGDLNEQFF. Looking up the rest from reference TRBV12-5 and TRBJ2-1 gives the full variable domain: DARVTQTPRHKVTEMGQEVTMRCQPILGHNTVFWYRQTMMQGLELLAYFRNRAPLDDSGMPKDRFSAEMPDATLATLKIQPSEPRDSAVYFCASGFGGDLNEQFFGPGTRLTVL.